The rows below give T cell receptor beta chains drawn from one sample of a study of T cell repertoires in cytomegalovirus infection. Which antigens these TCRs recognize remains unknown. TCRdb fed the reads into MiXCR, producing one record per CDR3 protein. Among a few hundred thousand distinct CDR3 sequences, about 39% were seen once, and the ten largest hold 48%. Here the sequenced sample was cultured PBMCs, taken from culture after CMV antigen stimulation. The receptors were gathered from a human donor in good health (CMV status not recorded). Some clones in this sample may be carry-over from other donors' samples. Both conserved end residues are part of each CDR3.

j_gene | v_gene | len | CDR3aa
TRBJ2-5 | TRBV20-1 | 15 | CSARGDRGLGETQYF
TRBJ2-5 | TRBV10-3 | 14 | CAISERNVWETQYF
TRBJ2-5 | TRBV6-5 | 15 | CASSYSRGYQETQYF
TRBJ2-5 | TRBV6-1 | 14 | CATTSTSGSETQYF
TRBJ2-4 | TRBV18 | 17 | CASSPPRQILAKNIQYF
TRBJ2-1 | TRBV5-8 | 15 | CASSFARSSYNEQFF
TRBJ1-6 | TRBV2 | 16 | CASSDLTGPYNSPLHF
TRBJ2-7 | TRBV7-2 | 14 | CASSPGTGGGEQYF
TRBJ2-4 | TRBV6-6 | 16 | CASSYGTALAKNIQYF
TRBJ2-3 | TRBV20-1 | 14 | CSARVGTRTDTQYF
TRBJ1-5 | TRBV19 | 18 | CASSSTGTGGLRNQPQHF
TRBJ2-3 | TRBV5-5 | 16 | CASSPTSGTGADTQYF